This TCR beta chain was sequenced in a study of cytomegalovirus exposure and HLA in healthy donors (TCRdb year 2017). About the full investigation: In an earlier analysis of around 540 of the donors, under 300 Gb of sequence data and 90 million to 120 million unique TCR beta sequences from 150 million to 200 million T cells were reported. About 310 gigabases of sequencing data and approximately 85 million unique TCR sequences were included in an early release covering around 600 HLA-typed donors. Of the 398 genotyped donors, approximately 82% fell in the genetic ancestry cluster associated with self-reported Caucasian donors. The study aimed to test whether signatures of past pathogen exposure could be identified by cataloging public T cell receptors. The T cell repertoires of several hundred subjects were profiled by immunosequencing and related to cytomegalovirus serostatus. A separate validation cohort of more than 100 different subjects was used in addition to the approximately 700-subject first cohort. High-throughput TCR immunosequencing, statistical association of individual TCRs with disease status, and machine learning were combined to predict cytomegalovirus infection status. A later analysis re-analyzed previously published TCR beta repertoires from hundreds of donors and added high-resolution HLA genotyping to study TCR occurrence patterns. Rather than drawing on any new phenotypic data, the later analysis identified candidate immune exposures from TCR beta sequences and the way those sequences occurred across donors. An earlier analysis of some 500 of the donors applied high-throughput TCR beta sequencing to assess whether each TCR beta V gene segment acted as functional or pseudogenic. Alongside the repertoire data, information on donor age, sex, ethnicity and CMV serostatus was compiled. Genome-wide SNP genotypes for about three fifths of the 666 donors were used in a later genetic analysis, which treated that subset as a discovery cohort. Every repertoire in the discovery cohort had been generated on one and the same sequencing platform. HLA typing included class I and class II loci at four-digit resolution. Typing coverage varied by locus: roughly 629-630 donors for A, B, C, DRB1 and DQB1; about 520 for DQA1; approximately 610 for DPA1; roughly 450 for DPB1. Roughly five DR-DQ haplotypes were handled as single units for association and clustering, since linkage in the cohort was strong. On average, roughly 240,000 unique TCR beta nucleotide sequences were sequenced per donor among fewer than 500 genotyped donors of the cohort, with 15% to 20% of those sequences being non-productive. Beyond this particular receptor, the publication reports: For the cohort, immune exposure information was limited to CMV serostatus. Several of the top co-occurrence clusters appeared to be linked to parvovirus B19, influenza, CMV and Epstein-Barr virus, according to a later analysis. Broadly in line with IMGT annotations, most TCR beta V segments showed up in productive rearrangements about 87% or about 30% of the time in an earlier analysis of around 600 of the donors. Assigning TCR associations to individual alleles was difficult when HLA alleles, especially DR and DQ, strongly co-occurred. Over 15 rarely observed V segments, including chromosome 9 orphons, were excluded from the earlier analysis of 550 to 700 of the donors because counts were too low. Sequencing depth was assumed to be roughly uniform across donors in the presence/absence analyses, though that assumption may not hold. The authors suggested that the approach could potentially be generalized to other disease states and immunological phenotypes. Across donors, most TCR sequences were observed very rarely, whereas some public TCRs were present in many individuals. A later analysis found that HLA-associated TCR beta chains were more clonally expanded and had lower generation probabilities than equally common non-associated chains. A later analysis associated around 16,000 TCR beta sequences with specific HLA alleles at a false discovery rate of 0.05. A later analysis found that most CMV-associated TCR beta chains appeared HLA-restricted, with HLA associations seemingly driven largely by CMV exposure. Some IMGT-functional V segments, including TRBV6-2 and TRBV6-3, could not be told apart with the 87-base-pair reads, so those segments were excluded. In a later analysis, the rate of TCR association differed among HLA loci, with DRB1 alleles having the most associated TCRs and HLA-C alleles having the fewest. According to a later genetic analysis, donors in an Asian-associated ancestry cluster had fewer N-insertions in productive TCRs than the approximately 700-donor mean. A few of the identified cytomegalovirus-associated TCR beta chains were confirmed in vitro to be specific for cytomegalovirus antigens. The sequencing pipeline was judged likely to have produced a cluster of highly shared sequence variants as a technical artifact. The cohort was sequenced for TCR beta chains only, and without alpha or paired-chain data the features that could be detected were limited. The study gave a list of around 170 TCR beta chains associated with cytomegalovirus. The classifier was reported to diagnose cytomegalovirus status with high specificity and sensitivity in both the original cohort and the validation cohort. A further reported finding was that TCR beta sequences accurately predicted the HLA-A and HLA-B alleles for most subjects in the first cohort. Because HLA typing was missing for some donors at each locus, association tests included only the typed subset. Linkage disequilibrium might explain the correlated functional status among segregating V segments, but an unknown experimental factor could not be ruled out. An association between a missense DCLRE1C variant and V-gene and J-gene trimming of TCR beta chains was found in a later genetic analysis and replicated in an independent cohort.

This clone appeared a single time. Its antigen is currently not known. Base qualities are not at hand, and no much larger clone is one base apart. The method was the immunoSEQ multiplex PCR assay. A mixture of 60 forward primers for TCR Vbeta segments and 13 reverse primers for TCR Jbeta segments was used in the multiplex PCR. The CDR3 region of rearranged TCR beta genes was amplified from genomic DNA by a multiplex PCR assay. The Illumina HiSeq System was used to sequence the amplified TCR beta libraries as 87-base-pair reads. Per the original workflow: A later analysis tallied around 80 million unique TCR beta chains across the 700 or so repertoires, and approximately 11 million of those chains were shared by two or more donors. Raw reads were error-corrected and collapsed into unique sequences by a nearest-neighbor algorithm in which closely related sequences were merged to remove PCR and sequencing errors. To assign V, D and J gene segments, CDR3 sequences were aligned to IMGT reference sequences. For a sequence to be retained, a match of at least six nucleotides to both a V gene segment and a J gene segment was required. Rearrangements were called productive when the CDR3 lacked stop codons and stayed in frame with V and J; all others were non-productive. CDR3 was defined by IMGT convention, running from the second conserved V-encoded cysteine to the conserved J-encoded phenylalanine. The earlier analysis of 450 to 750 of the donors excluded any sequence lacking an unambiguous match to a single V gene segment. An earlier analysis of a few hundred of the donors classified V segments as functional when productive rearrangements were above 56.7% and as segregating when the standard deviation between donors was above 5%. A statistical classification framework was built for diagnosing cytomegalovirus status from the catalog of TCR beta chain sequences. V and J gene assignment, in a later analysis, came from comparing TCR nucleotide sequences with IMGT/GENE-DB human TR gene sequences. In a later analysis, CDR3 sequences and most-parsimonious VDJ recombination scenarios were assigned using the TCRdist pipeline. A later analysis defined each TCR beta chain by its CDR3 amino acid sequence plus V-gene family, and excluded reads lacking a unique V-gene family. A later analysis removed 592 highly shared, low-generation-probability nucleotide sequences to deal with suspected cross-contamination and a sequencing artifact. In a later analysis, a clonal expansion index was calculated for each public chain from normalized within-repertoire ranks of inferred template counts. In a later analysis, generation probabilities were computed using a VDJ recombination model fitted to out-of-frame rearrangements, and the results were checked against IGoR. Hypergeometric tests were used in a later analysis to score TCR-TCR, TCR-HLA and TCR-CMV co-occurrence, with a repertoire-size bias correction applied to the TCR pairs. In a later analysis, false discovery rates were estimated by permuting HLA or CMV assignments 20 times. A later analysis grouped co-occurring TCRs with DBSCAN, adding TCRdist sequence similarity when clustering within HLA-allele-positive subsets. Repertoires with fewer than 30,000 or more than 120,000 public chains were left out of co-occurrence clustering, as were a few repertoires with anomalous nucleotide sharing. As stored in TCRdb, this immuneACCESS dataset retains in-frame rearrangements with V and J assigned. A fraction of the clones does not appear; measured against another copy, unresolved V genes explain less than half of the discrepancy, and the remainder lacks a known reason. The V and J calls and clone size were taken over from that table, and D and trimming were inferred from the DNA. Within this sample are about 40,000 clones, with 68% of them counted one time only. The leading ten clones occupy around 3.9% of the sample.

The cohort consisted of hundreds of healthy bone marrow donors. At the time of sampling, every cohort member was nominally healthy, though immune exposures that went unrecorded were likely present. The donor tested CMV seronegative and was one of the 352 seronegative cohort members. Each donor provided a peripheral blood sample, and peripheral blood mononuclear cells were used for TCR beta sequencing. Genomic DNA extraction from the blood cell samples was performed with the Qiagen DNeasy Blood Extraction Kit. The CDR1 and CDR2 encoded by the germline V gene are MGHDK and SYGVNS. V gives up 4 bases and J gives up 3 bases, and the segment between their germline ends measures 16 bases. From its cysteine to its phenylalanine, the CDR3 spans 15 amino acids. Only CDR3 DNA remains: 45 bases, in frame from the first base.

The sequence came from a middle-aged man in good health and CMV-seronegative. Sequenced material: PBMCs. The chain is made from TRBV25-1 and TRBJ2-7; the D gene is perhaps TRBD1, on 7 matching bases. The nucleotides read TGTGCCAGCAGTGCCGGGGGACAGCGCTTCTACGAGCAGTACTTC. This yields the protein CASSAGGQRFYEQYF.